Listed below are T cell receptor beta chains from one sample, sequenced in a study of blood T cells in healthy people across ages. TCRdb recomputed calls from the 5' RACE reads with MiXCR, one row per CDR3 protein. Among just under 750,000 distinct CDR3 sequences listed, 22% were seen once. The sequencing input was blood. The receptors shown here come from a man between 65 and 85 years old in good health. The CDR3 runs from the conserved cysteine through the conserved F or W.

CDR3	V	J
CSAPVAGTDTQYF	TRBV20-1	TRBJ2-3
CASSSRFIGSGANVLTF	TRBV7-9	TRBJ2-6
CASSPEWDISSYEQYF	TRBV5-5	TRBJ2-7
CASSWYNEQFF	TRBV28	TRBJ2-1
CASSRTQSSYEQYF	TRBV12-3/TRBV12-4	TRBJ2-7
CSVGETQYF	TRBV29-1	TRBJ2-5
CASSFGDRVDNEQFF	TRBV5-1	TRBJ2-1
CSAERTSTGELFF	TRBV20-1	TRBJ2-2
CASLSSGNIQYF	TRBV3-1	TRBJ2-4
CASGGVGISHEQYF	TRBV3-1	TRBJ2-7
CSASNLHSTRRETQYF	TRBV20-1	.